This T cell receptor (beta chain) was recovered during a study of cytomegalovirus exposure and HLA in healthy donors. Broader study findings: Later findings reportedly placed an Asian-associated ancestry cluster below the roughly 690-donor mean for N-insertions. Overall, roughly 160 TCR beta chains were annotated as cytomegalovirus-associated. Rarity characterized most TCR sequences, yet some public TCRs appeared in many donors. Sequencing depth roughly uniform across donors was assumed in presence/absence analyses.

This clone was seen only once. What it binds is not known. Primers for the PCR totalled 60 Vbeta and 13 Jbeta. TCRdb's table, derived via immunoSEQ multiplex PCR, lists solely in-frame clones and lacks some. The table has a few hundred thousand clones, approximately 80% seen once. V gave up 8 bases and J gave up 2 bases, with 15 bases separating them. Germline CDR1 and CDR2: MNHNS and SASEGT. The CDR3 loop spans 14 amino acids. This receptor was identified in a young man in good health and CMV-seronegative. The chain links TRBV6-1 to TRBJ2-5, with D tentatively TRBD1 (7 bases). Material for sequencing was PBMCs. CDR3 in DNA: TGTGCCAGCCCCCGGAGGGACAGTCAAGAGACCCAGTACTTC. Its protein is CASPRRDSQETQYF.